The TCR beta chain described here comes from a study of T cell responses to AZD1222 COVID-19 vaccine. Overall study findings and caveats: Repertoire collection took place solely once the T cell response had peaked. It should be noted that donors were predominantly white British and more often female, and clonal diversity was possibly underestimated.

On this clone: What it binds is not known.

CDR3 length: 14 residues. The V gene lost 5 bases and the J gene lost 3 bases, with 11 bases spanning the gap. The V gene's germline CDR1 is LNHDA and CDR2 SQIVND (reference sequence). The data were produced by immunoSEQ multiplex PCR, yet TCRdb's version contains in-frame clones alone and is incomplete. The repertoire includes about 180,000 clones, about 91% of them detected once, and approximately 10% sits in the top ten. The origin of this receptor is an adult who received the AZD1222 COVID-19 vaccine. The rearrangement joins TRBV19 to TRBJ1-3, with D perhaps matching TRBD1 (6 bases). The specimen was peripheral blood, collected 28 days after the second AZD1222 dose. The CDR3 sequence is CASSRTGYGNTIYF. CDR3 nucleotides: TGTGCCAGTAGTCGAACAGGGTATGGAAACACCATATATTTT.